Presented here are 21 T cell receptor beta chains from one specimen sequenced in a study of T cells in Graves' hyperthyroidism and ophthalmopathy. The CDR3 regions of TCR beta were amplified from RNA transcripts. Using the HTBI primer set, a first-round RT-PCR was run on the TCR CDR3. Via MiXCR, TCRdb re-called the multiplex PCR reads, giving one row per CDR3 protein. Of about 620,000 distinct CDR3 sequences listed, 15% to 20% are singletons. Sequencing was carried out using blood. These receptors all stem from a woman younger than 45 with Graves' hyperthyroidism.

The table lists this clonotype with a count of one. This sequence may be a read error, since a much larger clone differs from it by one base. Since no conserved phenylalanine or tryptophan closes the CDR3, a read error is the likely cause. The gene calls are TRBV2 and TRBJ1-4, with D perhaps matching TRBD1 (6 bases). This CDR3 is 16 amino acids long. V lost 4 bases to trimming and J lost 4 bases, with 16 bases between them. Germline CDR1 reads SNHLY; CDR2 reads FYNNEI. CDR3 sequence: CASSGGRTANNEKLFV. Written as DNA, the CDR3 is TGTGCCAGCAGTGGGGGACGGACAGCTAATAATGAAAAACTGTTTGTT.

The chain employs TRBV10-3 and TRBJ2-4; D is perhaps TRBD2 (6 bases). V was shortened by 4 bases and J by 4 bases, with 14 bases between the two germline ends. The CDR3 has 15 residues. The germline V gene has CDR1 ENHRY and CDR2 SYGVKD. In nucleotides, the CDR3 is TGTGCCATCAGTGCGATTACCGGGACTAAAAACATTCAGTACTTC. The encoded protein is CAISAITGTKNIQYF.

V gene TRBV7-2 combines with J gene TRBJ1-5; the D gene is possibly TRBD1 (6 bases). Looked up from germline, CDR1 is SGHTA and CDR2 is FQGNSA. The CDR3 is 13 amino acids. The V gene lost 6 bases and the J gene lost 6 bases, with 12 bases spanning the gap. CDR3 in amino acids: CASSRGPFQPQHF. Written as DNA, the CDR3 is TGTGCCAGCAGTCGGGGGCCCTTTCAGCCCCAGCATTTT.

About this clonotype: One end of the junction varies from germline; a read error may be responsible. V is TRBV3-1 and J is TRBJ2-5, with D perhaps TRBD1 (5 bases). The V gene's germline CDR1 is LGHDT and CDR2 YNNKEL (reference sequence). This CDR3 contains 15 residues. The CDR3 loop is CASNQLLRVDGTQYF. DNA for the CDR3: TGTGCCAGCAACCAACTTCTCAGGGTTGATGGGACCCAGTACTTC.

This clonotype was seen a few times. This chain connects TRBV2 to TRBJ2-7; D gene ambiguous. Per the germline V gene, CDR1 is SNHLY and CDR2 is FYNNEI. CDR3 length equals 14 residues. V was trimmed by 4 bases and J by 1 base, leaving 11 bases between them. CDR3: CASSGNIGSYEQYF. The CDR3 coding sequence is TGTGCCAGCAGTGGAAACATCGGTTCCTACGAGCAGTACTTC.

The V call is TRBV18, the J call TRBJ2-3, with 10 bases fitting TRBD2. With 3 bases clipped from V and 0 bases from J, the junction kept 3 bases outside the gene matches. The germline V gene has CDR1 KGHSH and CDR2 LQKENI. The CDR3 covers 16 residues. The CDR3 coding sequence is TGTGCCAGCTCACCCCAGACTAGCGGGAGCACAGATACGCAGTATTTT. Protein sequence: CASSPQTSGSTDTQYF.

CDR3 DNA: TGCGCCAGCAGCAGGGGGCGGGACACCGGGGAGCTGTTTTTT. This gives the protein CASSRGRDTGELFF. The chain joins TRBV5-1 to TRBJ2-2, with 7 positions matching TRBD1. The CDR3 length is 14 residues. V trimming: 4 bases; J trimming: 3 bases; junction bases outside the gene matches: 3. The V gene's germline CDR1 is SGHRS and CDR2 YFSETQ.

The sample holds many counts of this clonotype. A read error may be the cause here, since a much bigger clone is one base away. The chain carries TRBV6-5 and TRBJ2-7; a possible D gene is TRBD2 (6 bases). V lost 4 bases to trimming and J lost 2 bases, with 9 bases between them. Germline values: CDR1 MNHEY, CDR2 SVGAGI. CDR3 length: 13 residues. The CDR3 protein is CASSLAVTYEQYF. The CDR3 bases are TGTGCCAGCAGTTTAGCGGTAACCTACGAGCAGTACTTC.

This clonotype turned up a few times. The V gene is TRBV19, the J gene TRBJ1-1; weak D call: TRBD1 (5 bases). Germline CDR1 LNHDA, CDR2 SQIVND (reference sequence). V lost 7 bases, J lost 0 bases, and 9 bases lay in between. This CDR3 contains 13 residues. For the CDR3, the DNA is TGTGCCAGTAATTCAGGGTTGAACACTGAAGCTTTCTTT. Residues: CASNSGLNTEAFF.

This clonotype was counted ten times or more. V and J are TRBV2 and TRBJ2-4, with 9 bases fitting TRBD2. V dropped 2 bases and J dropped 12; count of bases not matched to a gene: 11. Germline values: CDR1 SNHLY, CDR2 FYNNEI. The CDR3 is 15 residues long. The CDR3 loop reads CASSERTSGLVYQYF. The CDR3 DNA is TGTGCCAGCAGTGAAAGAACTAGCGGGCTCGTATATCAGTACTTC.

This clonotype was recorded many times. The chain combines TRBV12-3 or TRBV12-4 with TRBJ1-3; D not certain. CDR3 length: 14 amino acids. The V and J ends lost 2 bases and 0 bases respectively, with 5 bases between them. This CDR3 is CASSLQNSGNTIYF. The CDR3 coding sequence is TGTGCCAGCAGTTTACAAAACTCTGGAAACACCATATATTTT.

This clonotype has ten or more counts. The rearrangement uses TRBV12-3 or TRBV12-4 and TRBJ1-3, with D possibly matching TRBD1 (5 bases). The V and J ends lost 6 bases and 0 bases respectively, with 9 bases between them. This CDR3 has 14 amino acids. The CDR3 nucleotides read TGTGCCAGCAGAACAGGATTCTCTGGAAACACCATATATTTT. Residues: CASRTGFSGNTIYF.

There are a few counts of this clonotype. This chain uses TRBV10-3 with TRBJ1-4; no definite D call. The length of the CDR3 is 13 residues. Between the trimmed V and J ends, which lost 4 bases and 3 bases, there was a span of 6 bases. The germline V gene encodes CDR1 ENHRY and CDR2 SYGVKD. The CDR3 protein is CAISVRSNEKLFF. The CDR3 coding sequence is TGTGCCATCAGTGTACGTTCTAATGAAAAACTGTTTTTT.

Many counts were recorded for this clonotype. This chain connects TRBV6-5 to TRBJ2-1; 7 nucleotides line up with TRBD2. CDR1 is MNHEY, CDR2 SVGAGI, per germline. V shed 0 bases, J shed 4 bases, and the junction held 3 bases outside the gene matches. CDR3 length: 15 amino acids. The CDR3 region is CASSYSPSGYNEQFF. The CDR3 DNA sequence: TGTGCCAGCAGTTACTCTCCTAGCGGATACAATGAGCAGTTCTTC.

This clonotype was seen at least ten times. This chain links TRBV27 with TRBJ2-3, with TRBD2 as a possible D gene (6 bases). V dropped 7 bases and J dropped 2 bases, with 16 bases sitting between them. This CDR3 contains 15 residues. CDR1 is MNHEY, CDR2 SMNVEV, per germline (reference sequence). The CDR3 sequence: CASTPGLTITDTQYF. For the CDR3, the DNA is TGTGCCAGCACCCCGGGACTTACGATCACAGATACGCAGTATTTT.

The sample holds many counts of this clonotype. This chain connects TRBV29-1 to TRBJ2-1, with TRBD2 matching 10 bases. CDR1 SQVTM and CDR2 ANQGSEA come from the germline V gene. The CDR3 covers 13 residues. J lost 5 bases, V lost 5 bases, and 3 bases had no gene match. The CDR3 sequence is CSVLSGRNNEQFF. The CDR3 DNA sequence: TGCAGCGTTCTTAGCGGGAGGAACAATGAGCAGTTCTTC.

This rearrangement joins TRBV27 to TRBJ2-5; D may be TRBD1 (6 bases). Germline loops: CDR1 MNHEY, CDR2 SMNVEV (reference sequence). The CDR3 has 15 residues. Between the trimmed V and J ends, which lost 4 bases and 1 base, there was a span of 13 bases. CDR3 bases: TGTGCCAGCAGTTACCAAGGGGGATCCCAAGAGACCCAGTACTTC. Its protein product is CASSYQGGSQETQYF.

The rearrangement joins TRBV2 to TRBJ1-2; TRBD1 matches at 10 bases. The CDR3 is made up of 15 amino acids. J was trimmed by 5 bases and V by 5 bases; bases with no gene match: 8. CDR1 SNHLY and CDR2 FYNNEI come from the germline V gene. CDR3: CASSLARTGGYGYTF. DNA of the CDR3: TGTGCCAGCAGTCTAGCCCGGACAGGGGGTTATGGCTACACCTTC.

This clonotype appeared a few times. The rearrangement links TRBV29-1 to TRBJ1-1; tentative D call: TRBD1 (6 bases). The germline V gene has CDR1 SQVTM and CDR2 ANQGSEA. The V end was cut by 7 bases, the J end by 1 base, with 13 bases between. The CDR3 has 13 residues. CDR3 protein: CSEAPTGNTEAFF. The CDR3, as DNA: TGCAGCGAGGCCCCGACAGGGAACACTGAAGCTTTCTTT.

This clonotype was counted many times. The CDR3: CASSLDDSGVSDTQYF. The CDR3 nucleotides read TGTGCCAGCAGCTTAGATGATTCGGGAGTCTCAGATACGCAGTATTTT. V is TRBV11-2 and J is TRBJ2-3, with D perhaps TRBD2 (6 bases). CDR1 SGHAT and CDR2 FQNNGV come from the germline V gene. V lost 0 bases to trimming and J lost 4 bases, with 14 bases between them. The CDR3 length is 16 residues. Combining the CDR3 with reference TRBV11-2 and TRBJ2-3 gives the whole variable domain EAGVAQSPRYKIIEKRQSVAFWCNPISGHATLYWYQQILGQGPKLLIQFQNNGVVDDSQLPKDRFSAERLKGVDSTLKIQPAKLEDSAVYLCASSLDDSGVSDTQYFGPGTRLTVL.

This clonotype has ten or more counts. In DNA, the CDR3 is TGTGCCAGCACCACGACCGGTCGCGACACTGAAGCTTTCTTT. It translates to CASTTTGRDTEAFF. This chain connects TRBV12-3 or TRBV12-4 to TRBJ1-1; no definite D call. The V end lost 7 bases, the J end lost 3 bases, and 15 bases lay between the germline ends. The CDR3 runs to 14 residues.